This T cell receptor (beta chain) was obtained from a study of chemoradiotherapy in HPV16-positive cancers. Over chemoradiotherapy, repertoires were sampled more than once. As regards this clone: Its antigen is still unknown.

Trimming pared 2 bases from V and 0 bases from J, leaving 8 bases between. Germline assignment: CDR1 MNHNS and CDR2 SASEGT. The CDR3 length is 14 residues. Notes on the study in general: HPV-specific T cells were functionally defined from only a couple of HPV16-positive patients. Non-HPV-specific T cells did not expand in tumors during treatment, whereas candidate HPV-specific clones and E7-related motifs did.

Profiled with immunoSEQ multiplex PCR; TCRdb holds only in-frame clones, not every one. Here the sample spans about 7,500 clones, about 88% being singletons. This rearrangement joins TRBV6-1 to TRBJ2-7, with unresolved D. This TCR came from a human donor with HPV-associated anogenital cancer. The biological material was taken from a patient who underwent chemoradiotherapy. CDR3 coding DNA: TGTGCCAGCAGTGAACTGTGGGGCTCCTACGAGCAGTACTTC. Its translation: CASSELWGSYEQYF.